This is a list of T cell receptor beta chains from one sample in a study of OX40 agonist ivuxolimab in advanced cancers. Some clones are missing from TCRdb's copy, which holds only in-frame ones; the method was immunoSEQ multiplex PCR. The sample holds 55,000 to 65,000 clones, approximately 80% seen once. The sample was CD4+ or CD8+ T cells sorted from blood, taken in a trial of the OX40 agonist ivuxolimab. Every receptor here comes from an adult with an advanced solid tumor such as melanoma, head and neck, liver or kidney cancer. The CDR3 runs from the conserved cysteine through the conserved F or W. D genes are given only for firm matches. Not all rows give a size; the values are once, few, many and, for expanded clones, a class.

CDR3aa: CASSLGQLAGNYF
CDR3nt: TGTGCCAGCAGCTTAGGTCAACTAGCGGGGAATTACTTC
j_gene: TRBJ2-7
v_gene: TRBV11-2
len: 13
abundance: many
d_gene: TRBD2

CDR3aa: CASSLRTGEQYF
CDR3nt: TGTGCCAGCAGCCTCAGGACAGGCGAGCAGTACTTC
j_gene: TRBJ2-7
v_gene: TRBV7-2
len: 12
abundance: few
d_gene: TRBD1

CDR3aa: CASSRGRMTEAFF
CDR3nt: TGTGCCAGCAGCAGGGGGCGGATGACTGAAGCTTTCTTT
j_gene: TRBJ1-1
v_gene: TRBV27
len: 13
abundance: -
d_gene: TRBD1

CDR3aa: CASSLGGLRTEAFF
CDR3nt: TGTGCCAGCAGCTTAGGCGGGTTGAGGACTGAAGCTTTCTTT
j_gene: TRBJ1-1
v_gene: TRBV11-2
len: 14
abundance: medium-sized
d_gene: -

CDR3aa: CASSSSGSPPRDEQFF
CDR3nt: TGTGCCAGCAGCTCCTCCGGTAGCCCCCCGCGCGATGAGCAGTTCTTC
j_gene: TRBJ2-1
v_gene: TRBV6-6
len: 16
abundance: -
d_gene: -

CDR3aa: CASSFKARTSGTGELFF
CDR3nt: TGTGCCAGCAGCTTTAAAGCCAGGACTAGCGGAACCGGGGAGCTGTTTTTT
j_gene: TRBJ2-2
v_gene: TRBV7-3
len: 17
abundance: -
d_gene: TRBD2

CDR3aa: CASSSGQGLGQPQHF
CDR3nt: TGTGCCAGCAGCTCGGGACAGGGCTTAGGTCAGCCCCAGCATTTT
j_gene: TRBJ1-5
v_gene: TRBV6-6
len: 15
abundance: -
d_gene: TRBD1

CDR3aa: CASSPPRQGVDEQYF
CDR3nt: TGTGCCAGCAGTCCCCCCAGACAGGGGGTGGACGAGCAGTACTTC
j_gene: TRBJ2-7
v_gene: TRBV28
len: 15
abundance: -
d_gene: TRBD1

CDR3aa: CSVGSHDRLSYGYTF
CDR3nt: TGCAGCGTTGGGTCCCATGACAGGCTAAGCTATGGCTACACCTTC
j_gene: TRBJ1-2
v_gene: TRBV29-1
len: 15
abundance: -
d_gene: -

CDR3aa: CASSLAYRMGGEKLFF
CDR3nt: TGTGCCAGCAGCTTAGCGTATCGGATGGGGGGAGAAAAACTGTTTTTT
j_gene: TRBJ1-4
v_gene: TRBV7-8
len: 16
abundance: -
d_gene: -

CDR3aa: CAWTSSGAEAFF
CDR3nt: TGTGCCTGGACCTCCTCGGGGGCTGAAGCTTTCTTT
j_gene: TRBJ1-1
v_gene: TRBV30
len: 12
abundance: -
d_gene: -

CDR3aa: CASSLGGSGGGEQFF
CDR3nt: TGTGCCAGCTCCCTGGGCGGGAGCGGTGGAGGTGAGCAGTTCTTC
j_gene: TRBJ2-1
v_gene: TRBV28
len: 15
abundance: once
d_gene: TRBD2

CDR3aa: CASSSRQGGNIQYF
CDR3nt: TGTGCCAGCAGCAGTAGACAGGGGGGGAACATTCAGTACTTC
j_gene: TRBJ2-4
v_gene: TRBV7-9
len: 14
abundance: -
d_gene: TRBD1

CDR3aa: CASSDQWDPTYEQYF
CDR3nt: TGTGCCAGCAGTGATCAGTGGGACCCTACCTACGAGCAGTACTTC
j_gene: TRBJ2-7
v_gene: TRBV2
len: 15
abundance: few
d_gene: -

CDR3aa: CASSSPSFVNTIYF
CDR3nt: TGTGCCAGCAGTTCACCGAGTTTTGTAAACACCATATATTTT
j_gene: TRBJ1-3
v_gene: TRBV28
len: 14
abundance: -
d_gene: -

CDR3aa: CASSPRGTGLAYSYEQYF
CDR3nt: TGTGCCAGCTCACCACGTGGAACCGGACTAGCGTACTCCTACGAGCAGTACTTC
j_gene: TRBJ2-7
v_gene: TRBV18
len: 18
abundance: -
d_gene: TRBD2

CDR3aa: CASSLGLAANEQFF
CDR3nt: TGTGCCAGCTCTCTTGGACTAGCGGCTAATGAGCAGTTCTTC
j_gene: TRBJ2-1
v_gene: TRBV18
len: 14
abundance: -
d_gene: TRBD2

CDR3aa: CASSRAGQVSYEQYF
CDR3nt: TGTGCCAGCAGTCGCGCCGGACAGGTCTCCTACGAGCAGTACTTC
j_gene: TRBJ2-7
v_gene: TRBV6-5
len: 15
abundance: -
d_gene: TRBD1

CDR3aa: CSARSGQPQHF
CDR3nt: TGCAGTGCTAGATCGGGTCAGCCCCAGCATTTT
j_gene: TRBJ1-5
v_gene: TRBV20-1
len: 11
abundance: -
d_gene: -

CDR3aa: CASSTRKGSSYNEQFF
CDR3nt: TGTGCCAGCAGCACCCGCAAGGGATCCTCCTACAATGAGCAGTTCTTC
j_gene: TRBJ2-1
v_gene: TRBV7-9
len: 16
abundance: -
d_gene: -

CDR3aa: CASSAFSGRATYEQYF
CDR3nt: TGTGCCAGCAGCGCCTTTAGCGGGAGGGCCACATACGAGCAGTACTTC
j_gene: TRBJ2-7
v_gene: TRBV7-2
len: 16
abundance: -
d_gene: TRBD2

CDR3aa: CASSSEGLILNEQFF
CDR3nt: TGTGCCAGCAGTTCGGAGGGTCTAATCCTCAATGAGCAGTTCTTC
j_gene: TRBJ2-1
v_gene: TRBV27
len: 15
abundance: -
d_gene: -

CDR3aa: CASSVGWVANTEAFF
CDR3nt: TGTGCCAGCAGCGTAGGATGGGTAGCGAACACTGAAGCTTTCTTT
j_gene: TRBJ1-1
v_gene: TRBV9
len: 15
abundance: few
d_gene: -

CDR3aa: CASSPDRGNTIYF
CDR3nt: TGTGCCAGCAGCCCCGACAGGGGAAACACCATATATTTT
j_gene: TRBJ1-3
v_gene: TRBV7-2
len: 13
abundance: -
d_gene: -

CDR3aa: CASSFGSANTEAFF
CDR3nt: TGTGCCAGCAGCTTTGGGTCAGCGAACACTGAAGCTTTCTTT
j_gene: TRBJ1-1
v_gene: TRBV7-2
len: 14
abundance: -
d_gene: -

CDR3aa: CASSLLASVGEQYF
CDR3nt: TGCGCCAGCAGCTTGCTAGCCTCCGTGGGGGAGCAGTACTTC
j_gene: TRBJ2-7
v_gene: TRBV5-1
len: 14
abundance: once
d_gene: -

CDR3aa: CASSPNPGQSNEKLFF
CDR3nt: TGCGCCAGCAGCCCAAATCCGGGACAGTCTAATGAAAAACTGTTTTTT
j_gene: TRBJ1-4
v_gene: TRBV5-1
len: 16
abundance: many
d_gene: TRBD1

CDR3aa: CAMPGGRLYEQYF
CDR3nt: TGCGCCATGCCGGGGGGCCGACTCTACGAGCAGTACTTC
j_gene: TRBJ2-7
v_gene: TRBV23-1
len: 13
abundance: -
d_gene: -

CDR3aa: CASSLWTGGTEAFF
CDR3nt: TGTGCCAGCAGCCTTTGGACAGGGGGCACTGAAGCTTTCTTT
j_gene: TRBJ1-1
v_gene: TRBV14
len: 14
abundance: -
d_gene: TRBD1

CDR3aa: CASSPGPNTEAFF
CDR3nt: TGTGCCAGCAGCCCTGGTCCGAACACTGAAGCTTTCTTT
j_gene: TRBJ1-1
v_gene: TRBV14
len: 13
abundance: -
d_gene: -

CDR3aa: CASSYRGLAGNEQFF
CDR3nt: TGCGCCAGCAGTTATCGGGGACTAGCGGGCAATGAGCAGTTCTTC
j_gene: TRBJ2-1
v_gene: TRBV6-5
len: 15
abundance: -
d_gene: TRBD2

CDR3aa: CASSLGANTRSTEAFF
CDR3nt: TGTGCCAGCAGCTTAGGGGCTAATACCCGGAGCACTGAAGCTTTCTTT
j_gene: TRBJ1-1
v_gene: TRBV7-2
len: 16
abundance: -
d_gene: -

CDR3aa: CASSAGTSLFTFTDTQYF
CDR3nt: TGTGCCAGCAGTGCAGGGACTAGCCTGTTTACTTTCACAGATACGCAGTATTTT
j_gene: TRBJ2-3
v_gene: TRBV27
len: 18
abundance: -
d_gene: TRBD2

CDR3aa: CASTYATEAFF
CDR3nt: TGTGCCAGCACCTACGCCACTGAAGCTTTCTTT
j_gene: TRBJ1-1
v_gene: TRBV5-4
len: 11
abundance: -
d_gene: -

CDR3aa: CASSGGARMNTEAFF
CDR3nt: TGTGCCAGCAGCGGGGGGGCCCGCATGAACACTGAAGCTTTCTTT
j_gene: TRBJ1-1
v_gene: TRBV7-2
len: 15
abundance: -
d_gene: -

CDR3aa: CASSSSTGWPGELFF
CDR3nt: TGTGCCAGCAGCTCCTCGACAGGGTGGCCCGGGGAGCTGTTTTTT
j_gene: TRBJ2-2
v_gene: TRBV7-9
len: 15
abundance: -
d_gene: TRBD1

CDR3aa: CASSFLAANTEAFF
CDR3nt: TGTGCCAGCAGCTTTTTGGCAGCGAACACTGAAGCTTTCTTT
j_gene: TRBJ1-1
v_gene: TRBV7-9
len: 14
abundance: -
d_gene: -

CDR3aa: CASSLSGYEQYF
CDR3nt: TGTGCCAGCAGTTTATCGGGATACGAGCAGTACTTC
j_gene: TRBJ2-7
v_gene: TRBV28
len: 12
abundance: -
d_gene: -

CDR3aa: CARPARTANYGYTF
CDR3nt: TGTGCCAGACCTGCCCGGACAGCTAACTATGGCTACACCTTC
j_gene: TRBJ1-2
v_gene: TRBV6-1
len: 14
abundance: -
d_gene: -

CDR3aa: CASSLGLAGGGETQYF
CDR3nt: TGCGCCAGCAGCTTGGGGCTAGCGGGAGGAGGCGAGACCCAGTACTTC
j_gene: TRBJ2-5
v_gene: TRBV5-1
len: 16
abundance: -
d_gene: TRBD2

CDR3aa: CASSPGTGVAGANVLTF
CDR3nt: TGTGCCAGTAGTCCCGGGACAGGGGTGGCTGGGGCCAACGTCCTGACTTTC
j_gene: TRBJ2-6
v_gene: TRBV19
len: 17
abundance: once
d_gene: TRBD1